This is a list of T cell receptor beta chains from one sample in a study of T cells in narcolepsy. The protocol was immunoSEQ multiplex PCR, while the TCRdb copy is restricted to in-frame clones and leaves out a portion. This table holds some 34,000 clones, roughly 80% found once. Sequencing was performed on memory (CD45RA-) CD4+ T cells from blood. The origin of the receptors is a human donor in good health. CDR3s include the opening cysteine and the closing phenylalanine or tryptophan. The D gene is left open where the match is weak. Rows may omit the clone size; those that give it use once, few, many or a size class.

TRBD2,-,TRBV19,13,TRBJ2-7,TGTGCCAGTAGCTCCGGGACTACCTACGAGCAGTACTTC,CASSSGTTYEQYF
-,-,TRBV18,14,TRBJ2-2,TGTGCCAGCTCCCGGACAGAACGCACCGGGGAGCTGTTTTTT,CASSRTERTGELFF
-,-,TRBV6-1,13,TRBJ2-7,TGTGCCAGCAGGAGGGACGTGACCTACGAGCAGTACTTC,CASRRDVTYEQYF
TRBD1,-,TRBV25-1,13,TRBJ1-3,TGTGCCAGCAGAAGACAGGGGGCAGACACCATATATTTT,CASRRQGADTIYF
-,-,TRBV5-6,13,TRBJ1-2,TGTGCCAGCAGCTTGGGGGAGAACTATGGCTACACCTTC,CASSLGENYGYTF
-,few,TRBV2,12,TRBJ1-1,TGTGCCAGCGCGGGGTTGACCACTGAAGCTTTCTTT,CASAGLTTEAFF
-,-,TRBV10-3,13,TRBJ2-5,TGTGCCATCACGGACCGGGCACAAGAGACCCAGTACTTC,CAITDRAQETQYF
-,few,TRBV15,16,TRBJ2-7,TGTGCCACCAGCAGAGATCTGACAGTAAACTACTACGAGCAGTACTTC,CATSRDLTVNYYEQYF
TRBD1,-,TRBV6-6,14,TRBJ2-7,TGTGCCAGCAGTCCCGGGACAGCTTCCTACGAGCAGTACTTC,CASSPGTASYEQYF
TRBD1,-,TRBV11-3,15,TRBJ1-3,TGTGCCAGCAGCCCGACAGGGCTCTCTGGAAACACCATATATTTT,CASSPTGLSGNTIYF
TRBD1,-,TRBV19,16,TRBJ1-1,TGTGCCAGTAGTCAAGGGACAGGGGGAATGAACACTGAAGCTTTCTTT,CASSQGTGGMNTEAFF
-,few,TRBV19,12,TRBJ1-1,TGTGCCAGTAGTATTGCCAGGACTGAAGCTTTCTTT,CASSIARTEAFF
-,-,TRBV5-4,15,TRBJ1-6,TGTGCCAGCAGCTTGGGCAGCTCCTATAATTCACCCCTCCACTTT,CASSLGSSYNSPLHF
-,-,TRBV7-9,15,TRBJ2-3,TGTGCCAGCAGCTCCTGGGGGCTTAGCGGAGATACGCAGTATTTT,CASSSWGLSGDTQYF
TRBD2,-,TRBV19,13,TRBJ2-2,TGTGCCACCTCCGGGGGGGCCACCGGGGAGCTGTTTTTT,CATSGGATGELFF
-,-,TRBV11-2,14,TRBJ1-1,TGTGCCAGCAGCTTAGGACAGGTTGGAACTGAAGCTTTCTTT,CASSLGQVGTEAFF
-,-,TRBV4-1,18,TRBJ2-6,TGCGCCAGCAGCCGCGACAGGTCAAGGTCTTCTGGGGCCAACGTCCTGACTTTC,CASSRDRSRSSGANVLTF
TRBD1,once,TRBV5-1,15,TRBJ1-6,TGCGCCAGCAGCCCGCGGACAGGGGAGAATCCACCCCTCCACTTT,CASSPRTGENPPLHF
TRBD1,-,TRBV6-5,13,TRBJ2-7,TGTGCCAGCCGACAGGGACAGACCTACGAGCAGTACTTC,CASRQGQTYEQYF
TRBD1,-,TRBV5-1,15,TRBJ2-1,TGCGCCAGCAGCTTGGTGGGAACAGGGGCCAATGAGCAGTTCTTC,CASSLVGTGANEQFF
-,-,TRBV5-1,12,TRBJ2-3,TGCGCCAGCAGCTTGGCCCAAGATACGCAGTATTTT,CASSLAQDTQYF
-,-,TRBV7-3,14,TRBJ2-2,TGTGCCAGCAGCTTAACTCCGGCGGCTGGGGAGCTGTTTTTT,CASSLTPAAGELFF
TRBD1,-,TRBV2,13,TRBJ1-1,TGTGCCAGCGAAGGACAGGGAAACACTGAAGCTTTCTTT,CASEGQGNTEAFF
TRBD2,-,TRBV18,16,TRBJ2-3,TGTGCCAGCTCACTCCTAGCGGGGATGGGCACAGATACGCAGTATTTT,CASSLLAGMGTDTQYF
-,-,TRBV27,15,TRBJ2-2,TGTGCCAGCAGGACGGACAGTGCTAACACCGGGGAGCTGTTTTTT,CASRTDSANTGELFF
TRBD1,-,TRBV10-3,17,TRBJ2-1,TGTGCCACCCACAGGGGGACCGGGGCAGGGGGAAACAATGAGCAGTTCTTC,CATHRGTGAGGNNEQFF
TRBD1,-,TRBV6-1,14,TRBJ2-2,TGTGCCAGCAACTGGGACAGTAACACCGGGGAGCTGTTTTTT,CASNWDSNTGELFF
TRBD1,-,TRBV19,15,TRBJ1-6,TGTGCCAGTAGGACTCAGGGACAGGGAAATTCACCCCTCCACTTT,CASRTQGQGNSPLHF
TRBD1,-,TRBV5-4,16,TRBJ1-5,TGTGCCAGCAGTTATTCAGGACAGGGAAGAGCTCAGCCCCAGCATTTT,CASSYSGQGRAQPQHF
TRBD1,-,TRBV6-5,13,TRBJ2-7,TGTGCCAGCCGGGACAGCAACTCCTACGAGCAGTACTTC,CASRDSNSYEQYF
-,-,TRBV6-1,10,TRBJ1-4,TGTGCCAGCAGCCGGGACACCCTGTTTTTT,CASSRDTLFF
-,once,TRBV5-1,14,TRBJ1-1,TGCGCCAGCTCTGGGGGGGTAATGAACACTGAAGCTTTCTTT,CASSGGVMNTEAFF
-,once,TRBV30,11,TRBJ1-2,TGTGCCTGGGAGGGTGTCGGGAGTTACACCTTC,CAWEGVGSYTF
-,-,TRBV19,14,TRBJ1-4,TGTGCCAGTGGCACACCGAGCACTAATGAAAAACTGTTTTTT,CASGTPSTNEKLFF
-,-,TRBV2,13,TRBJ1-1,TGTGCCAGCAGCCAAAGGCGGGGGAGCGAAGCTTTCTTT,CASSQRRGSEAFF
-,few,TRBV10-3,12,TRBJ1-1,TGTGCCACGGGACGGATGAACACTGAAGCTTTCTTT,CATGRMNTEAFF
TRBD1,-,TRBV19,16,TRBJ2-7,TGTGCCAGTAGTATTCGGAAGGGACAGGGGTGGAACGAGCAGTACTTC,CASSIRKGQGWNEQYF
-,-,TRBV2,14,TRBJ2-1,TGTGCCAGCACGCTTCAACCTACCTACAATGAGCAGTTCTTC,CASTLQPTYNEQFF
-,-,TRBV5-1,12,TRBJ2-2,TGCGCCAGCAGCTTGGCGGCCGGGGAGCTGTTTTTT,CASSLAAGELFF
TRBD2,-,TRBV7-6,15,TRBJ2-1,TGTGCCAGCAGCTTAGATAGCGGGAGATCAAATGAGCAGTTCTTC,CASSLDSGRSNEQFF
TRBD2,-,TRBV7-6,15,TRBJ2-5,TGTGCCAGCAGCTTAGTAGCGGGAGGGCAAGAGACCCAGTACTTC,CASSLVAGGQETQYF
-,few,TRBV7-9,11,TRBJ1-4,TGTGCCAGCAGCCCTAGTTTGAAACTGTTTTTT,CASSPSLKLFF
TRBD2,-,TRBV7-9,16,TRBJ2-3,TGTGCCAGCAGCCCTTCTCTAGCGGGAGGATTAGATACGCAGTATTTT,CASSPSLAGGLDTQYF
-,few,TRBV5-6,12,TRBJ1-1,TGTGCCAGACCGGGGGCGAACACTGAAGCTTTCTTT,CARPGANTEAFF
-,-,TRBV7-2,12,TRBJ1-1,TGTGCCAGCAGCGCTGGCATGGTTGAAGCTTTCTTT,CASSAGMVEAFF
-,-,TRBV5-1,12,TRBJ2-1,TGCGCCAGCAGATTGTTCAGCAATGAGCAGTTCTTC,CASRLFSNEQFF
-,-,TRBV15,17,TRBJ2-7,TGTGCCACCAGCAGAACTTACCCCGGGACCCTGACCTACGAGCAGTACTTC,CATSRTYPGTLTYEQYF
-,-,TRBV30,16,TRBJ1-5,TGTGCCTGGAGTTCCCCCCCCGGGACTAACAATCAGCCCCAGCATTTT,CAWSSPPGTNNQPQHF
-,-,TRBV2,13,TRBJ2-7,TGTGCCAGCCTCCTTGGGGACGGCTACGAGCAGTACTTC,CASLLGDGYEQYF
TRBD1,-,TRBV7-3,14,TRBJ1-2,TGTGCCAGCAGCTCCGGGACAGGGGGTCAAGGCTACACCTTC,CASSSGTGGQGYTF
TRBD2,once,TRBV5-6,14,TRBJ2-5,TGTGCCAGCAGGGGACTAGCGGGAAGAGAGACCCAGTACTTC,CASRGLAGRETQYF
-,-,TRBV27,14,TRBJ1-5,TGTGCCAGCAGTTTGGCAGGAGAGGGTCGGGCCCAGCATTTT,CASSLAGEGRAQHF
-,-,TRBV5-1,14,TRBJ2-7,TGCGCCAGCAGCTTGGGGTGGGGGACCTACGAGCAGTACTTC,CASSLGWGTYEQYF
-,-,TRBV5-4,13,TRBJ2-5,TGTGCCAGCAGCAATCAAGGGGAAGAGACCCAGTACTTC,CASSNQGEETQYF
-,-,TRBV7-2,12,TRBJ2-7,TGTGCCAGCAGCTTAGACCACTACGAGCAGTACTTC,CASSLDHYEQYF
TRBD1,-,TRBV2,15,TRBJ2-2,TGTGCCAGCAGGCCGGGACAGGGTTTTAGCGGGGAGCTGTTTTTT,CASRPGQGFSGELFF
-,-,TRBV11-2,15,TRBJ1-5,TGTGCCAGCAGCTTCGGCGCGGGCCGCAATCAGCCCCAGCATTTT,CASSFGAGRNQPQHF